A selection of T cell receptor beta chains follows, all from one sample in a study of control samples from healthy donors and cancer patients. The protocol was immunoSEQ multiplex PCR, while the TCRdb copy is restricted to in-frame clones and leaves out a portion. The data show about 98,000 clones, with approximately 81% seen just once and roughly 10% held by the top ten. Sample: blood. The receptors derive from a woman younger than 45 in good health. CDR3s include the opening cysteine and the closing phenylalanine or tryptophan. The order of the fields is D gene, J gene, clone size, V gene, CDR3 protein, CDR3 DNA. A D gene is named only where the DNA matches it firmly. Rows may omit the clone size; those that give it use once, few, many or a size class.

TRBD1 TRBJ2-7 - TRBV18 CASSSTGGEYEQYF TGTGCCAGCTCTTCGACAGGGGGCGAGTACGAGCAGTACTTC
TRBD2 TRBJ2-1 - TRBV29-1 CSAFQRGVPYNEQFF TGCAGCGCCTTTCAGCGGGGGGTCCCCTACAATGAGCAGTTCTTC
TRBD1 TRBJ1-2 - TRBV19 CASSTPGGIYGYTF TGTGCCAGTAGTACCCCAGGGGGCATTTATGGCTACACCTTC
TRBD1 TRBJ1-1 few TRBV30 CAWSVQGTGLNTEAFF TGTGCCTGGAGTGTACAGGGGACAGGTTTGAACACTGAAGCTTTCTTT
TRBD1 TRBJ1-2 few TRBV30 CAWSFPHRGLGYTF TGTGCCTGGAGCTTTCCCCACAGGGGACTTGGCTACACCTTC
- TRBJ1-4 - TRBV10-3 CAISEWESGKLFF TGTGCCATCAGTGAGTGGGAATCCGGAAAACTGTTTTTT
- TRBJ1-2 - TRBV7-8 CASSLEGDPSKYGYTF TGTGCCAGCAGCTTAGAAGGGGACCCCAGCAAGTATGGCTACACCTTC
TRBD2 TRBJ2-7 - TRBV4-3 CASSQGTSGYEQYF TGCGCCAGCAGCCAGGGAACTAGCGGCTACGAGCAGTACTTC
- TRBJ1-6 - TRBV18 CASSQSRGWFNSPLHF TGTGCCAGCTCACAGAGCAGGGGATGGTTTAATTCACCCCTCCACTTT
TRBD2 TRBJ2-1 - TRBV4-3 CASSQETPQRGGWNEQFF TGCGCCAGCAGCCAAGAAACACCCCAGCGGGGGGGCTGGAATGAGCAGTTCTTC
- TRBJ1-1 - TRBV12-5 CASGRRQGTEAFF TGTGCTAGTGGGCGGCGGCAGGGCACTGAAGCTTTCTTT
TRBD1 TRBJ1-1 - TRBV30 CAWSVSRTGVTEAFF TGTGCCTGGAGTGTAAGTCGAACAGGGGTCACTGAAGCTTTCTTT
- TRBJ2-2 - TRBV4-2 CASSQDPQGQNTGELFF TGTGCCAGCAGCCAAGATCCCCAGGGGCAGAACACCGGGGAGCTGTTTTTT
TRBD1 TRBJ1-3 - TRBV5-5 CASSSGQGSGNTIYF TGTGCCAGCAGCTCTGGACAGGGCTCTGGAAACACCATATATTTT
TRBD1 TRBJ1-3 - TRBV6-5 CASSYSDRGSGNTIYF TGTGCCAGCAGTTACTCTGACAGGGGCTCTGGAAACACCATATATTTT
- TRBJ2-7 - TRBV15 CATSTTNEQYF TGTGCCACCAGCACCACTAACGAGCAGTACTTC
- TRBJ1-1 - TRBV19 CASSPRTLSFGEAFF TGTGCCAGTAGTCCTAGGACACTCTCGTTCGGTGAAGCTTTCTTT
- TRBJ1-5 few TRBV5-8 CASSRGVGTIQPQHF TGTGCCAGCAGTCGGGGCGTGGGTACCATTCAGCCCCAGCATTTT
- TRBJ1-2 - TRBV6-2/TRBV6-3 CASSYGRGGARYNGYTF TGTGCCAGCAGTTACGGGCGCGGGGGCGCGCGGTATAATGGCTACACCTTC
TRBD1 TRBJ2-7 - TRBV5-4 CASSLGQGSSYEQYF TGTGCCAGCAGCCTAGGACAGGGCAGCTCCTACGAGCAGTACTTC
- TRBJ1-1 - TRBV29-1 CSVEPGLHTGTFF TGCAGCGTTGAACCGGGACTCCATACAGGAACTTTCTTT
TRBD1 TRBJ2-1 - TRBV19 CASRQGAVNEQFF TGTGCCAGCCGACAGGGGGCGGTCAATGAGCAGTTCTTC
- TRBJ1-1 - TRBV11-2 CASSSLPRGNTEAFF TGTGCCAGCAGCTCCCTCCCGCGGGGAAACACTGAAGCTTTCTTT
TRBD2 TRBJ2-7 few TRBV5-1 CATRLGTSDEQYF TGCGCCACCCGATTGGGGACTAGCGACGAGCAGTACTTC
TRBD1 TRBJ2-7 - TRBV15 CATSVYRGAYEQYF TGTGCCACCAGCGTATACAGGGGCGCCTACGAGCAGTACTTC
- TRBJ1-2 - TRBV15 CATSRDRGVAGYTF TGTGCCACCAGCAGAGATCGAGGGGTGGCTGGCTACACCTTC
- TRBJ1-2 few TRBV18 CASSPPGDGYTF TGTGCCAGCTCACCACCAGGGGATGGCTACACCTTC